These 24 T cell receptor beta chains originate from one sample sequenced in a study of regulatory T cells in long-lasting Graves disease. Researchers made TCR beta libraries by using iRepertoire HTBI primers and running Arm-PCR on CDR3 regions. TCRdb re-called the multiplex PCR reads with MiXCR, one entry per CDR3 protein. The data hold about 420,000 distinct CDR3 sequences, with 23% observed a single time. Time point here: persistent/refractory GD, antithyroid drugs over 5 years with positive TRAb. PBMCs were the source of the RNA used for TCR sequencing. The input for sequencing was peripheral blood mononuclear cells (PBMCs), taken when the disease was refractory, from a patient treated with antithyroid drugs. Receptors were obtained from a female donor with Graves disease.

This clonotype has only a few counts. This chain connects TRBV20-1 to TRBJ2-4; TRBD2 aligns across 8 bases. V lost 6 bases and J lost 12; bases outside the gene matches: 7. Per germline, CDR1 DFQATT and CDR2 SNEGSKA (reference sequence). This CDR3 spans 11 amino acids. CDR3 amino acids: CSAGSAGGQYF. The DNA for the CDR3 is TGCAGTGCCGGCTCCGCGGGGGGTCAGTACTTC.

This clonotype was counted only a few times. The rearrangement joins TRBV20-1 to TRBJ2-3, with TRBD2 matching 7 bases. In germline, CDR1 is DFQATT, CDR2 SNEGSKA (reference sequence). CDR3 length equals 16 residues. Unmatched junction bases numbered 9, after V lost 2 bases and J lost 1 base. The DNA of the CDR3 is TGCAGTGCTAGAAAGGCGGGACTAAGGGGCACAGATACGCAGTATTTT. Translated: CSARKAGLRGTDTQYF.

The sample holds a few counts of this clonotype. The V gene is TRBV6-1, the J gene TRBJ1-5; 7 nucleotides align to TRBD1. The CDR3 is 14 amino acids. Germline CDR1 is MNHNS and CDR2 is SASEGT. CDR3 DNA sequence: TGTAAGGTAGGGGCAGGGGGAGGCAATCAGCCCCAGCATTTT. Amino acids: CKVGAGGGNQPQHF.

As regards this clonotype: At one end the junction does not follow the germline gene, possibly because of a read error. V usage is TRBV7-9 and J usage is TRBJ2-2; D possibly corresponds to TRBD1 (6 bases). Germline CDR1 reads SEHNR; CDR2 reads FQNEAQ (reference sequence). The CDR3 has 15 amino acids. The CDR3 region is CASSLNRASTGEPFF. For the CDR3, the DNA is TGTGCCAGCAGTCTAAACAGGGCTTCCACCGGGGAGCCGTTTTTT.

This clonotype was observed a few times. The rearrangement uses TRBV20-1 and TRBJ2-3; 9 nucleotides match TRBD2. V lost 4 bases and J lost 1; bases outside the gene matches: 3. The germline V gene has CDR1 DFQATT and CDR2 SNEGSKA (reference sequence). The CDR3 covers 14 residues. The CDR3 DNA reads TGCAGTGCTATATCTAGCGGGGGCACAGATACGCAGTATTTT. Protein sequence: CSAISSGGTDTQYF.

This chain joins TRBV20-1 and TRBJ2-1, with 8 bases aligning to TRBD2. Trimming cost V 3 bases and J 10 bases; bases outside gene matches: 11. CDR3 length: 14 amino acids. Looked up from germline, CDR1 is DFQATT and CDR2 is SNEGSKA (reference sequence). CDR3 sequence (DNA): TGCAGTGCTAGGGGGCTTCGACTAGCGAAAGAGCAGTTCTTC. It is translated as CSARGLRLAKEQFF.

This clonotype showed up many times. The chain carries TRBV12-3 or TRBV12-4 and TRBJ2-5; TRBD1 might be the D (5 bases). V dropped 3 bases and J dropped 5 bases, with 7 bases sitting between them. CDR3 length: 12 residues. The CDR3 is CASSFNRETQYF. In DNA form, the CDR3 reads TGTGCCAGCAGTTTCAACAGGGAGACCCAGTACTTC.

This clonotype was seen many times. The rearrangement links TRBV7-6 to TRBJ2-7, with no clear D. The CDR3 is made up of 16 amino acids. Germline V lookup: CDR1 SGHVS, CDR2 FNYEAQ. V was pared by 0 bases and J by 0 bases, with 12 bases between. The CDR3 DNA reads TGTGCCAGCAGCTTAGCAGCCCGGGTCAGCTCCTACGAGCAGTACTTC. Residues: CASSLAARVSSYEQYF.

The V gene is TRBV2, the J gene TRBJ2-2; 8 bases line up with TRBD2. CDR3 length: 14 amino acids. CDR1 is SNHLY and CDR2 is FYNNEI in the germline V gene. V lost 6 bases to trimming and J lost 4 bases; unmatched junction nucleotides: 4. DNA of the CDR3: TGTGCCAGCAGGACCGGGACTAGCACCGGGGAGCTGTTTTTT. Amino acids: CASRTGTSTGELFF.

As for this clonotype: An end of the junction does not agree with germline; a read error may underlie this. This chain links TRBV7-8 with TRBJ1-3, with D unclear. Germline V gene sequence: CDR1 SGHVS, CDR2 FQNEAQ. The CDR3 contains 18 residues. CDR3 nucleotide sequence: TGTGCCAGCAGCCCTCGCCTCTCACGGACCTTGGGTGGAGACACCATATATTTT. Its protein is CASSPRLSRTLGGDTIYF.

This clonotype has just a few counts. This chain joins TRBV4-1 and TRBJ1-5; possibly TRBD1 for D (6 bases). Germline CDR1 is MGHRA and CDR2 is YSYEKL. The V and J ends lost 0 bases and 3 bases respectively, with 9 bases between them. CDR3 length: 15 residues. CDR3 residues: CASSQEGHVNQPQHF. In DNA, the CDR3 is TGCGCCAGCAGCCAAGAGGGACACGTCAATCAGCCCCAGCATTTT.

The rearrangement uses TRBV29-1 and TRBJ1-2; the D gene is possibly TRBD1 (5 bases). V dropped 3 bases and J dropped 7 bases, with 6 bases sitting between them. The CDR3 extends over 10 amino acids. Looked up from germline, CDR1 is SQVTM and CDR2 is ANQGSEA. In nucleotides, the CDR3 is TGCAGCGTTGACAGGGCTGGCTACACCTTC. It specifies CSVDRAGYTF.

This clonotype occurred a few times. The chain is built from TRBV7-3 and TRBJ2-6; D may correspond to TRBD1 or TRBD2 (6 bases each). This CDR3 is built from 14 residues. Per germline, CDR1 SGHTA and CDR2 FQGTGA. V lost 5 bases and J 2 bases, leaving 7 bases between the germline ends. As DNA, the CDR3 is TGTGCCAGCAGCGGGGGGCCTGGGGCCAACGTCCTGACTTTC. It encodes CASSGGPGANVLTF.

The CDR3 loop is CASSVATRSEAFF. The DNA for the CDR3 is TGTGCCAGCAGCGTAGCTACACGGTCGGAAGCTTTCTTT. The chain links TRBV9 to TRBJ1-1, with unresolved D. The CDR3 extends over 13 amino acids. The V end was cut by 0 bases, the J end by 8 bases, with 11 bases between. Looked up from germline, CDR1 is SGDLS and CDR2 is YYNGEE.

A few counts support this clonotype. This chain connects TRBV7-8 to TRBJ2-1; perhaps TRBD1 as D (6 bases). V was shortened by 1 base and J by 2 bases, with 12 bases between the two germline ends. Germline lookup yields CDR1 SGHVS and CDR2 FQNEAQ. The CDR3 runs 16 residues. The DNA of the CDR3 is TGTGCCAGCAGCTTAGGAGGACAGCCGGCCTACAATGAGCAGTTCTTC. As protein: CASSLGGQPAYNEQFF.

The rearrangement links TRBV20-1 to TRBJ1-1; D uncertain. CDR3 length: 13 amino acids. V was trimmed by 4 bases and J by 0 bases, leaving 9 bases between them. Germline CDR1 and CDR2: DFQATT and SNEGSKA (reference sequence). Here the CDR3 reads CSAKGSLNTEAFF. Here the CDR3 DNA reads TGCAGTGCTAAAGGGAGCCTGAACACTGAAGCTTTCTTT.

This clonotype was found a few times. V gene TRBV30 combines with J gene TRBJ2-2; D is undetermined. Trimming took off 0 bases at V and 3 bases at J, with 11 bases between the two ends. This CDR3 is built from 15 residues. Germline loops: CDR1 GTSNPN, CDR2 SVGIG (reference sequence). The CDR3: CAWSVTQRDTGELFF. In nucleotides, the CDR3 is TGTGCCTGGAGTGTAACCCAGCGAGACACCGGGGAGCTGTTTTTT.

This clonotype was picked up a small number of times. V gene TRBV28 combines with J gene TRBJ2-6, with TRBD2 matching over 14 bases. CDR1 is MDHEN and CDR2 is SYDVKM in the germline V gene. CDR3 length: 18 residues. Trimming cost V 5 bases and J 1 base; bases outside gene matches: 4. CDR3 sequence: CASSMTSGRGSGANVLTF. In DNA form, the CDR3 reads TGTGCCAGCAGTATGACTAGCGGGAGGGGGTCTGGGGCCAACGTCCTGACTTTC. Drawing the rest from reference TRBV28 and TRBJ2-6, the complete variable domain is DVKVTQSSRYLVKRTGEKVFLECVQDMDHENMFWYRQDPGLGLRLIYFSYDVKMKEKGDIPEGYSVSREKKERFSLILESASTNQTSMYLCASSMTSGRGSGANVLTFGAGSRLTVL.

This clonotype was seen only a few times. The rearrangement joins TRBV5-5 to TRBJ1-2; D ambiguous. Germline V CDR1 and CDR2: SGHKS, YYEKEE (reference sequence). The CDR3 length is 15 residues. V lost 0 bases, J lost 2 bases, and 11 bases lay in between. CDR3 in amino acids: CASSLEVALNYGYTF. CDR3 sequence (DNA): TGTGCCAGCAGCTTGGAAGTAGCTCTCAACTATGGCTACACCTTC.

This clonotype appeared many times. This sequence joins TRBV2 and TRBJ1-1, with D unresolved. CDR3 length: 11 residues. V lost 7 bases and J 2 bases, leaving 5 bases between the germline ends. CDR1 is SNHLY, CDR2 FYNNEI, per germline. Written as DNA, the CDR3 is TGTGCCAGCATTTTAAACACTGAAGCTTTCTTT. This translates into CASILNTEAFF.

The sample holds many counts of this clonotype. The V gene is TRBV7-8, the J gene TRBJ2-7, with TRBD1 as a possible D gene (5 bases). Germline CDR1 and CDR2: SGHVS and FQNEAQ. Trimming shortened V by 5 bases and J by 1 base, and 12 bases separated the two germline ends. The CDR3 runs 14 residues. This chain's CDR3 is CASSLGHRSYEQYF. The CDR3 DNA follows: TGTGCCAGCAGCCTTGGACATCGATCCTACGAGCAGTACTTC.

This clonotype was counted many times. The chain recombines TRBV2 with TRBJ2-5; D remains ambiguous. The CDR3 covers 13 residues. Germline V gene data show CDR1 as SNHLY and CDR2 as FYNNEI. The V gene lost 4 bases and the J gene lost 0 bases, with 6 bases spanning the gap. The CDR3, as DNA: TGTGCCAGCAGTGCCCTCTACCAAGAGACCCAGTACTTC. Amino acid sequence: CASSALYQETQYF.

The table lists this clonotype with many counts. The chain combines TRBV12-3 or TRBV12-4 with TRBJ2-5, with 10 positions matching TRBD1. CDR3 length equals 15 residues. After removal of 6 bases from V and 1 base from J, the junction contained 5 bases not matched to a gene. CDR3 nucleotides: TGTGCCAGCAGCGAGGACAGGGGGGGCCAAGAGACCCAGTACTTC. Protein: CASSEDRGGQETQYF.

The chain employs TRBV9 and TRBJ2-5; 8 bases map to TRBD2. Trimming cost V 0 bases and J 9 bases; bases outside gene matches: 4. Germline values: CDR1 SGDLS, CDR2 YYNGEE. There are 13 residues in the CDR3. CDR3 in DNA: TGTGCCAGCAGCGTAGCTACCGGGGGGGCCCAGTACTTC. It specifies CASSVATGGAQYF.